This entry lists 5 T cell receptor beta chains sequenced from one sample in a study of tumor and adjacent non-tumor tissue in lung cancer. A modified ARM-PCR protocol with three rounds of nested PCR amplified TCRbeta. In TCRdb, the multiplex PCR reads were re-called with MiXCR into one record per CDR3 protein. The data contain some 100,000 distinct CDR3 sequences, around three fifths of them singletons. The template was RNA from unsorted bulk tissue. Distant lung tissue was collected more than 3 cm away from the tumor edge. The sequenced material came from distant non-tumor lung tissue. The receptors here all came from a man aged 30 to 39 with non-small cell lung cancer.

This rearrangement joins TRBV20-1 to TRBJ2-5; the D gene is possibly TRBD2 (5 bases). The length of the CDR3 is 16 residues. Trimming removed 5 bases at V and 0 bases at J, with 19 bases between. The germline V gene has CDR1 DFQATT and CDR2 SNEGSKA (reference sequence). CDR3 protein: CSAPGKDALYQETQYF. The CDR3 coding sequence is TGCAGTGCTCCCGGGAAAGACGCTCTGTACCAAGAGACCCAGTACTTC.

This chain uses TRBV7-9 with TRBJ2-3, with TRBD1 as a possible D gene (6 bases). V dropped 10 bases and J dropped 1 base, with 30 bases sitting between them. This CDR3 spans 19 amino acids. Germline CDR1 reads SEHNR; CDR2 reads FQNEAQ (reference sequence). CDR3 amino acids: CANSLELSWGRGGTDTQYF. CDR3 nucleotide sequence: TGTGCCAATAGCTTAGAGTTGTCCTGGGGCAGGGGAGGCACAGATACGCAGTATTTT.

The chain links TRBV29-1 to TRBJ2-1; 10 bases line up with TRBD2. The V gene's germline CDR1 is SQVTM and CDR2 ANQGSEA. Trimming took 6 bases from V and 6 from J; bases not matched to a gene: 14. The CDR3 consists of 16 residues. Here the CDR3 reads CSVPIAPSGSTNEQFF. DNA for the CDR3: TGCAGCGTCCCGATCGCCCCTAGCGGGAGTACCAATGAGCAGTTCTTC.

The sample holds many counts of this clonotype. The CDR3 is CASSPPGYQETQYF. The CDR3 DNA sequence: TGTGCCAGCAGCCCCCCAGGGTACCAAGAGACCCAGTACTTC. The genes are TRBV5-4 and TRBJ2-5, with D possibly matching TRBD1 (5 bases). This CDR3 spans 14 amino acids. V lost 4 bases and J 0 bases, leaving 10 bases between the germline ends. Germline-derived CDR1 and CDR2 are SGHNT and YYREEE (reference sequence).

This clonotype has a handful of counts. A junction boundary mismatches the germline segment, possibly from a read error. J is TRBJ1-3 and V is TRBV4-1; perhaps TRBD1 as D (6 bases). This CDR3 spans 16 amino acids. Per the germline V gene, CDR1 is MGHRA and CDR2 is YSYEKL. The CDR3 region is CASSQASGGPGNTIYF. The CDR3 nucleotides are TGCGCCAGCAGCCAAGCCTCGGGGGGCCCTGGAAACACAATATATTTT.